Detailed here is one TCR beta chain. The data were taken from a study of CD8 T cells in Susac syndrome. TCR beta sequencing covered blood CD8+ and CD4+ T cells. TEMRA cells were FACS-enriched and CD8+ and CD4+ T cells negatively isolated. Random hexamers served to reverse transcribe about 0.5 to 1 ug RNA. A multiplex approach, immunoSEQ multiplex PCR, amplified TCR beta CDR3 across 54 Vbeta and 13 Jbeta. TCRdb used MiXCR to reprocess the immunoSEQ multiplex PCR reads, holding one entry per CDR3 protein. The sample lists approximately 300,000 distinct CDR3 sequences, 89% seen once, with approximately 0.2% in the top ten. This TCR was sampled from a human donor with multiple sclerosis. Sequencing was performed on CD8+ T cells from PBMCs.

In DNA form, the CDR3 reads TGTGCCAGCAGTTTATGCAGACTAGCGGGGAGCTCGAACACCGGGGAGCTGTTTTTT. Translation gives CASSLCRLAGSSNTGELFF. This sequence joins TRBV28 and TRBJ2-2; 11 bases map to TRBD2. Germline V gives CDR1 MDHEN, CDR2 SYDVKM. The J segment lost 0 bases and the V segment lost 0 bases, leaving 6 bases of the junction unmatched. The CDR3 has 19 amino acids. The whole variable domain, filled in from reference TRBV28 and TRBJ2-2, reads DVKVTQSSRYLVKRTGEKVFLECVQDMDHENMFWYRQDPGLGLRLIYFSYDVKMKEKGDIPEGYSVSREKKERFSLILESASTNQTSMYLCASSLCRLAGSSNTGELFFGEGSRLTVL.